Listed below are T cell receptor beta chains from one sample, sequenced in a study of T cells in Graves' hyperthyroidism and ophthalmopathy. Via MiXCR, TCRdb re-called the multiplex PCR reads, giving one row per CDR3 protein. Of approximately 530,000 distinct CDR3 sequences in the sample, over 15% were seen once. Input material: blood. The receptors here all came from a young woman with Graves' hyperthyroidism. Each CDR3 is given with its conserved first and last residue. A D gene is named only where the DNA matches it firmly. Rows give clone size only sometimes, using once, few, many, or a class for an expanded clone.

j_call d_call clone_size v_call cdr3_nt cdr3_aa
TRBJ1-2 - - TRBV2 TGCGCCAGCAGTGAAGTCGGGCTACCTCCTATGGGCTACACCTTC CASSEVGLPPMGYTF
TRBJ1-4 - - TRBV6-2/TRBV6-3 TGTGCCAGCAGTTACGGGACTGAGTATGAAAAACTGTTTTTT CASSYGTEYEKLFF
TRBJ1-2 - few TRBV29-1 TGCAGCGTGGGGGCCCGAGCGTCTGTCGGCTACACCTTC CSVGARASVGYTF
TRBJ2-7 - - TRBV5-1 TGCGCCAGCAGCTGGGGTGGGGTCGAGCAGTACTTC CASSWGGVEQYF
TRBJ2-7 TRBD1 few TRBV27 TGTGCCAGCAGCCCCAGTATGACAGGGAGCTACGAGCAGTACTTC CASSPSMTGSYEQYF
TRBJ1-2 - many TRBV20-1 TGCAGTGCTAGAGTGTTGGGCTATGGCTACACCTTC CSARVLGYGYTF
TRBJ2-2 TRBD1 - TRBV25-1 TGTGCCAGCAGTTCCCGGACAGGGAGCACCGGGGAGCTGTTTTTT CASSSRTGSTGELFF
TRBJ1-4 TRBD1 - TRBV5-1 TGCGCCAGCAGCTTGGTCCGGGGGGGGACAGCAACTAATGAAAAACTGTTTTTT CASSLVRGGTATNEKLFF
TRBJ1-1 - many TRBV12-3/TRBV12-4 TGTGCCAGCAGTTTCATCGGAGGAGAGGGGAACACTGAAGCTTTCTTT CASSFIGGEGNTEAFF
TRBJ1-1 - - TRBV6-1 TGTGCCAGCAGTACGAGAGGACAGTCAACCGAAGCTTTCTTT CASSTRGQSTEAFF
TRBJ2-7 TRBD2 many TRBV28 TGTGCCAGCAGTGGACTAGCGGGGAGGATGGACGAGCAGTACTTC CASSGLAGRMDEQYF
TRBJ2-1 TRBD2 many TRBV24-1 TGTGCCACCAGTGATTTGCAAGGGACTAGCGGGGGGTACAATGAGCAGTTCTTC CATSDLQGTSGGYNEQFF
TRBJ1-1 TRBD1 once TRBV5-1 TGCGCCAGCAGCTTGGCCGGGACAGGGAACACTGAAGCTTTCTTT CASSLAGTGNTEAFF
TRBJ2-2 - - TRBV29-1 TGCAGCGTTGGAGGGCAGTTGGGCACCGGGGAGCTGTTTTTT CSVGGQLGTGELFF
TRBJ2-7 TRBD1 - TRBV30 TGTGCCAGATCATCCGGGACAGGGAGAGAGCAGTACTTC CARSSGTGREQYF
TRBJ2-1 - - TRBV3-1 TGTGCCAGCAGCCAAGAAGGGGCCATTTACAATGAGCAGTTCTTC CASSQEGAIYNEQFF
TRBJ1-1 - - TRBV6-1 TGTGCCAGCAGCCAAGACAGGTTCAACACTGAAGCTTTCTTT CASSQDRFNTEAFF
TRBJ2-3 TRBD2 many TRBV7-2 TGTGCCAGCAGCCCAGGGACTAGCGGGAGGAGCCAGTATTTT CASSPGTSGRSQYF
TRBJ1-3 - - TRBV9 TGTGCCAGCAGCGTAGATCCGAGGGGTGTTGCCTCTGGAAACACCATATATTTT CASSVDPRGVASGNTIYF
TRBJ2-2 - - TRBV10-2 TGCGCCGCACAAGGGGGGGGAAACACCGGGGAGCTGTTTTTT CAAQGGGNTGELFF
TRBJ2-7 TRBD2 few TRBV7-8 TGTGCCAGCAGCCCGGACGCGGGAGGGTCGCCCTACGAGCAGTACTTC CASSPDAGGSPYEQYF
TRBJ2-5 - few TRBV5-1 TGCGCCAGCAGCCACGGCATGGTTGGGCAAGAGACCCAGTACTTC CASSHGMVGQETQYF
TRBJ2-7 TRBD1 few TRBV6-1 TGTGCCAGCGTCTGGACAGGGTTCAACGAGCAGTACTTC CASVWTGFNEQYF
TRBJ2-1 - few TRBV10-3 TGTGCCATCAGTGAGGAACAGGTGAATGAGCAGTTCTTC CAISEEQVNEQFF
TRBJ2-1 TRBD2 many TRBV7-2 TGTGCCAGCAGAAGTAGCGGGAGGGTTTACAATGAGCAGTTCTTC CASRSSGRVYNEQFF
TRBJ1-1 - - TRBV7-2 TGTGCCAGCAGCTTATTTGACTCTTGGAACACTGAAGCTTTCTTT CASSLFDSWNTEAFF
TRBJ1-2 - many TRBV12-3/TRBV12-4 TGTGCCAGCACAAAAAGGGGCGCCTATGGCTACACCTTC CASTKRGAYGYTF
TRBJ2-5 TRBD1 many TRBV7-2 TGTGCCAGCAGCTTAGTGACAGGGCAAGAGACCCAGTACTTC CASSLVTGQETQYF
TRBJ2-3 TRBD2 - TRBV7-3 TGTGCCAGCAGCGTTAGCGGGGGGGCTGGAGATACGCAGTATTTT CASSVSGGAGDTQYF